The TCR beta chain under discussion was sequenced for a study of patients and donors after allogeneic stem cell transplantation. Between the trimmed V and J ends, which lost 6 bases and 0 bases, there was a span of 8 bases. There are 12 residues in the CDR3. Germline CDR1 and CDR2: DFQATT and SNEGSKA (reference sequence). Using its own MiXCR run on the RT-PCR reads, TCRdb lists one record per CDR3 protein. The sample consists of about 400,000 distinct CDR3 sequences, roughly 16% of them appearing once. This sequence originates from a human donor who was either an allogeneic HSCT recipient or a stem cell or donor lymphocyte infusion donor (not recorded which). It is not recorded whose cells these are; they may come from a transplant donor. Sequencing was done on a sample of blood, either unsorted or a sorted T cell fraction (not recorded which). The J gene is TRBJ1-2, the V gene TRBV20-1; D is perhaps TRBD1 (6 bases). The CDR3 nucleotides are TGCAGTGCGCACAGGGCTAACTATGGCTACACCTTC. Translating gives CSAHRANYGYTF.